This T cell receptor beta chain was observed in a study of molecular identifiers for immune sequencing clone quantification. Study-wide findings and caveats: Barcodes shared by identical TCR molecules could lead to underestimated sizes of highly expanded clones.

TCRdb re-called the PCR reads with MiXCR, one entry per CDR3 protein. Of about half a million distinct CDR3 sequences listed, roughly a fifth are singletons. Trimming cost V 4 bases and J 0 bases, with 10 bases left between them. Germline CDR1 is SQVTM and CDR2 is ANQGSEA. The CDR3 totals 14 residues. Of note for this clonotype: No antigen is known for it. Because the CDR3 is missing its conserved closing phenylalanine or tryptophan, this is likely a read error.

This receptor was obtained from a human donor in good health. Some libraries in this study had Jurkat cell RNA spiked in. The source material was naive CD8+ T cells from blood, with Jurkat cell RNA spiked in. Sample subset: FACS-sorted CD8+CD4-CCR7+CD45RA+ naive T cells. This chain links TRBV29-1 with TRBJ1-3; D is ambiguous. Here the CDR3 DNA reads TGCAGCGTTGTATTCTCTGGCTCTGGAAACACCATATATTCT. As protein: CSVVFSGSGNTIYS.